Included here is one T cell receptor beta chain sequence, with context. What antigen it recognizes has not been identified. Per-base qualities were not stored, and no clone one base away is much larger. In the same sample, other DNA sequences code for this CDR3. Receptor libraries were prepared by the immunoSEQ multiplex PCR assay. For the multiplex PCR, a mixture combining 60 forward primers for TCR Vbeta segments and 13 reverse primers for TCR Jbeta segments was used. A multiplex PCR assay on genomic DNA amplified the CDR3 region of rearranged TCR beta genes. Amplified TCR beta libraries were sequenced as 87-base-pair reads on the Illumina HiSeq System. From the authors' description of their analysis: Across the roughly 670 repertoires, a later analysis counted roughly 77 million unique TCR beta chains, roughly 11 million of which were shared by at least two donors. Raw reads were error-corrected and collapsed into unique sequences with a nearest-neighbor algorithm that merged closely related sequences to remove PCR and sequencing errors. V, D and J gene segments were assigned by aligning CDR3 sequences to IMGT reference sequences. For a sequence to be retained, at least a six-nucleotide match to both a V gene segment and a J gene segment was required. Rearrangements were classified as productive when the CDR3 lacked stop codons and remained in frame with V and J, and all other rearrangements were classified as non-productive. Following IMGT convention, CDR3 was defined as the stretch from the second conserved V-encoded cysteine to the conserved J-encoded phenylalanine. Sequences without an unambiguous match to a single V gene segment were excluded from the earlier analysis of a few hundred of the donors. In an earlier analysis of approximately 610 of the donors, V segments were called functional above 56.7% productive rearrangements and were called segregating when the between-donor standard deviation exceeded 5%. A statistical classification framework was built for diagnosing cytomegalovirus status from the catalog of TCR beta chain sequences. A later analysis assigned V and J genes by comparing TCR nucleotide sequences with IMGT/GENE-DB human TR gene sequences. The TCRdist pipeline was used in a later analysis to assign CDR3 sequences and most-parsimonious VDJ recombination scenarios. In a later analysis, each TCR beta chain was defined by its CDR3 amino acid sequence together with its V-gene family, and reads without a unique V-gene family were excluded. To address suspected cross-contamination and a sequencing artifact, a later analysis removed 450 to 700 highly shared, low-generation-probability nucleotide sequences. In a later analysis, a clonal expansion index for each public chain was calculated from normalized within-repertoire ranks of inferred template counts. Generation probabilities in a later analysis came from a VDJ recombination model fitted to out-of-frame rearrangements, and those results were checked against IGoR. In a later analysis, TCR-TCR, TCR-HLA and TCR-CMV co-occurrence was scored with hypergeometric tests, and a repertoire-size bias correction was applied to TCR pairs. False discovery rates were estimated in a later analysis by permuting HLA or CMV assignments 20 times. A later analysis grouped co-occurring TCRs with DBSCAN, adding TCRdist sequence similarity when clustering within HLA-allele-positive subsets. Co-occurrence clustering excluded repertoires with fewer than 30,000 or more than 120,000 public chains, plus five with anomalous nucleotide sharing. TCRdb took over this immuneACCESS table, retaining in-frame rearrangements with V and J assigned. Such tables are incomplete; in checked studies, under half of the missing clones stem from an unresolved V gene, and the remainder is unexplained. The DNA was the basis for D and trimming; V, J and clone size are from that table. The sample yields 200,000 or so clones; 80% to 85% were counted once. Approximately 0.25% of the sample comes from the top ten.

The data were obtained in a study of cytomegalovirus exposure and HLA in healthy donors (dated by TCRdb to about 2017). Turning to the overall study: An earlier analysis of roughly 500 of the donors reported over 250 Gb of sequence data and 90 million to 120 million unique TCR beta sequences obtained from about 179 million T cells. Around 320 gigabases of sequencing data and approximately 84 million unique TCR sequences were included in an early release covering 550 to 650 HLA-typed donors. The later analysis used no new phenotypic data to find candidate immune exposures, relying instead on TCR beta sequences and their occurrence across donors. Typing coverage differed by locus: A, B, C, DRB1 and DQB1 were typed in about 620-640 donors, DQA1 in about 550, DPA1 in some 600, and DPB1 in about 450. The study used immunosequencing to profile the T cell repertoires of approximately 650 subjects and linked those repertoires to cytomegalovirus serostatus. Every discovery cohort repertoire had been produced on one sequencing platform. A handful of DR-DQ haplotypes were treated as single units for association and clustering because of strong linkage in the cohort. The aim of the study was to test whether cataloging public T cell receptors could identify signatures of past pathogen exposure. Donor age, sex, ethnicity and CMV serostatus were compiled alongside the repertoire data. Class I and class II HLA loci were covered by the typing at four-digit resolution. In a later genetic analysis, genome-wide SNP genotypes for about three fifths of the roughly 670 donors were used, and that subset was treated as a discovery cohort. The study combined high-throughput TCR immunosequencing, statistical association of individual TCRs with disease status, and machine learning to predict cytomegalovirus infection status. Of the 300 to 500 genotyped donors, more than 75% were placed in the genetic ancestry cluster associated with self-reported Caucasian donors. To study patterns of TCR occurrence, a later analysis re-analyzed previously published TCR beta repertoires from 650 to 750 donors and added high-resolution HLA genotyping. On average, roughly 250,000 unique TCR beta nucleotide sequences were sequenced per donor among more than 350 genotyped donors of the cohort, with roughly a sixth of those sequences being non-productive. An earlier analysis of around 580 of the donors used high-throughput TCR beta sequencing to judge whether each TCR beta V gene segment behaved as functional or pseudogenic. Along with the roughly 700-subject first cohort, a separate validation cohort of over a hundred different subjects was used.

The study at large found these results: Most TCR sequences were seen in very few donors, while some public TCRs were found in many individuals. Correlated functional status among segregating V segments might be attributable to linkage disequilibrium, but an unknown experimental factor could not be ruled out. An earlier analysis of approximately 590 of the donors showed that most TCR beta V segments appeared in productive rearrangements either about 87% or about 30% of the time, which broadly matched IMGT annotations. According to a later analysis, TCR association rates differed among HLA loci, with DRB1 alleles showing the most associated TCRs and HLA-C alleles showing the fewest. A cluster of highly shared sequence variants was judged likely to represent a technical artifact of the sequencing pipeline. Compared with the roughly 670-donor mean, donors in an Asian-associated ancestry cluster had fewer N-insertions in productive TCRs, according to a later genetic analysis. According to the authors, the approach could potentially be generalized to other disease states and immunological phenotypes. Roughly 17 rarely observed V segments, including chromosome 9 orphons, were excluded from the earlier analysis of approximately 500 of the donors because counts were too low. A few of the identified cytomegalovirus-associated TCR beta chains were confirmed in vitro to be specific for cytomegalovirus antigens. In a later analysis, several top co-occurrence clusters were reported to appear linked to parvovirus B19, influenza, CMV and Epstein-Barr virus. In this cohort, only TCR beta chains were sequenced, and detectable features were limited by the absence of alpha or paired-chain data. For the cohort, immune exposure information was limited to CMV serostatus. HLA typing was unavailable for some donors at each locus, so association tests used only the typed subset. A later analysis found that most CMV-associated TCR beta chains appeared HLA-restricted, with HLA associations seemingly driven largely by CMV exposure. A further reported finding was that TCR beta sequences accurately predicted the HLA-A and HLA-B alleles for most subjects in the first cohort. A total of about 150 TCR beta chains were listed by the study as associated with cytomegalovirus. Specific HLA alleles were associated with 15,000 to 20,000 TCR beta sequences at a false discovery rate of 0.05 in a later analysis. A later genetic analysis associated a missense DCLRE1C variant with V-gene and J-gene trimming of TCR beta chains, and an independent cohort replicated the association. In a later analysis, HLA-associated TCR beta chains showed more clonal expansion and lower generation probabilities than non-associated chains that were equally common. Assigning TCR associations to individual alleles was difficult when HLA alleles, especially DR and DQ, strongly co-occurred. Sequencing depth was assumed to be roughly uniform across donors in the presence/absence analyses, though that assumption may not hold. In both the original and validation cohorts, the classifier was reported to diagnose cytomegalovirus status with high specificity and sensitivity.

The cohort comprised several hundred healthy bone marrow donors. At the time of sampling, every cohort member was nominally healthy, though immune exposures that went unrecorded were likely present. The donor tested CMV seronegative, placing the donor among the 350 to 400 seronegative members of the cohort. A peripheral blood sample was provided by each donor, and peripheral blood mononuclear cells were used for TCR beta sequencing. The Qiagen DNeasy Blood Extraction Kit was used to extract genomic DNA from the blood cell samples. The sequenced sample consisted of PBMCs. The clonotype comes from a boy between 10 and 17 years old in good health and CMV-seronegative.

The sequenced DNA: TGTGCCAGCAGCTTAGTAACAGGGTTGGCAGATACGCAGTATTTT. This codes for CASSLVTGLADTQYF. The rearranged chain carries TRBV7-9 and TRBJ2-3; TRBD1 is a possible D gene, resting on 6 matching bases. Trimming costs V 1 base and J 4 bases, and their ends lie 12 bases apart. The CDR3 spans 15 residues, from the cysteine through the phenylalanine. Just CDR3 DNA is preserved here, 45 bases in frame from base 1. From the germline V gene (reference sequence), CDR1 is SEHNR and CDR2 is FQNEAQ. The reference TRBV7-9 and TRBJ2-3 proteins fill in what lies around the CDR3, so the full variable domain reads DTGVSQNPRHKITKRGQNVTFRCDPISEHNRLYWYRQTLGQGPEFLTYFQNEAQLEKSRLLSDRFSAERPKGSFSTLEIQRTEQGDSAMYLCASSLVTGLADTQYFGPGTRLTVL.